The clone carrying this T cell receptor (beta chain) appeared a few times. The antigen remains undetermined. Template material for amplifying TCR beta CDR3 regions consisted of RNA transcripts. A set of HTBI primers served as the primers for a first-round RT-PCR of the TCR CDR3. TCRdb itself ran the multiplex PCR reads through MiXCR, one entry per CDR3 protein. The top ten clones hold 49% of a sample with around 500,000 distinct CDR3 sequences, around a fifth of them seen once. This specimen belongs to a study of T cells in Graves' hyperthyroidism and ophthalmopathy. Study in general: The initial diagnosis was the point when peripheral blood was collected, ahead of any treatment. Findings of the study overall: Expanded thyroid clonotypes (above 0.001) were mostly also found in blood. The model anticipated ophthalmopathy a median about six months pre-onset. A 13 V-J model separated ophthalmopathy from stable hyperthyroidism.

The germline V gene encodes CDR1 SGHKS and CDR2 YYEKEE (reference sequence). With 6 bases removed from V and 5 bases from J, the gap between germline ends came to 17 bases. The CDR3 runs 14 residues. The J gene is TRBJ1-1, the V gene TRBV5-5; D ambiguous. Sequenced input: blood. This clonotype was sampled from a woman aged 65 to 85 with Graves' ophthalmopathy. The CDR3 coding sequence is TGTGCCAGCAAGGCGGGCGGAGCGGATACTGAAGCTTTCTTT. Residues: CASKAGGADTEAFF.